This paragraph reports one TCR beta chain. Antigen specificity is unknown. Primers for the PCR totalled 60 Vbeta and 13 Jbeta. Produced via immunoSEQ multiplex PCR; TCRdb's table is partial and in-frame only. This repertoire comprises roughly 190,000 clones; its ten largest clones make up 0.79%. Germline V gives CDR1 SNHLY, CDR2 FYNNEI. The V and J ends lost 6 bases and 0 bases, in that order; junction bases with no gene match: 8. The CDR3 spans 17 residues. This record belongs to a study of cytomegalovirus exposure and HLA in healthy donors. Study conclusions and caveats: The authors later found most CMV-associated TCR beta chains appeared HLA-restricted. A later look showed TCR association rates differing by HLA locus, highest for DRB1 and lowest for HLA-C. Some V segments (TRBV6-2 and TRBV6-3 among them) were excluded as indistinguishable. In vitro assays verified that a few CMV-associated chains recognized CMV antigens specifically.

The chain couples TRBV2 to TRBJ2-2; TRBD2 matches at 9 bases. The receptor was isolated from a woman aged 18-35 years in good health and CMV-seropositive. Specimen: PBMCs. The CDR3 protein is CASRQTSGFANTGELFF. CDR3 DNA: TGTGCCAGCAGGCAGACTAGCGGATTTGCGAACACCGGGGAGCTGTTTTTT.